What follows is one T cell receptor beta chain and its context. Its antigen is not known. Once RNA had been extracted, it was reverse transcribed into cDNA to act as the sequencing template. Clones were read by immunoSEQ multiplex PCR, and TCRdb kept only the in-frame ones, dropping some. The repertoire includes about 120,000 clones, about 61% of them detected once, and 2.5% to 3.5% sits in the top ten. This record comes from a study of CD8+ T cells in alopecia areata. Study-level findings and limits: The study found higher clonality in lesional than normal scalp, especially in alopecia totalis/universalis. Scalp sample data also include resident alphabeta T cells from normal skin.

CDR1 and CDR2 from the germline V gene are GTSNPN and SVGIG (reference sequence). The CDR3 has 13 amino acids. V gave up 0 bases and J gave up 10 bases, with 15 bases separating them. Source material: CD4+ T cells sorted from blood. The V and J genes are TRBV30 and TRBJ1-2, with D perhaps TRBD1 (6 bases). The TCR comes from a human donor in good health. The CDR3 DNA reads as TGTGCCTGGAGTGTACAGTCAGGGGCCATCTACACCTTC. It codes for CAWSVQSGAIYTF.